What follows are 32 T cell receptor beta chains derived from one specimen sequenced in a study of T cell responses to AZD1222 COVID-19 vaccine (dated by TCRdb to about 2021). To prepare the library, the immunoSEQ multiplex PCR assay was applied. This immuneACCESS table, as held by TCRdb, lists in-frame sequences with V and J called but not all clones. Of the missing ones, under half trace to an unresolved V gene in checked studies; the others have no known cause. In this sample the table shows 150,000 or so clones, around 93% of which occur a single time. The ten largest clones represent about 2.1% of the sample. According to the study, the label for this sample's time point signals: baseline before first vaccination. The specimen was peripheral blood, collected on day 0 of AZD1222 vaccination. Receptors originate from an adult in good health.

The chain employs TRBV21-1 and TRBJ1-2; the listed D gene, TRBD1, was not tested against the DNA. TRBV21-1 is assigned pseudogene status. The length of the CDR3 is 18 residues. CDR3 bases: TGTGCCAGCAGCAAAGTAGTAATAGGAGGACAGGGCGGATTTGGCTACACCTTC. Its protein product is CASSKVVIGGQGGFGYTF.

The J gene is TRBJ1-2, the V gene TRBV7-2; no clear D. The length of the CDR3 is 13 residues. Germline assignment: CDR1 SGHTA and CDR2 FQGNSA. The V and J ends lost 1 base and 5 bases respectively, with 8 bases between them. CDR3 in amino acids: CASSLGQDYGYTF. The CDR3 nucleotides read TGTGCCAGCAGCTTAGGGCAGGATTATGGCTACACCTTC.

This rearrangement joins TRBV5-1 to TRBJ2-7; 10 nucleotides agree with TRBD2. The length of the CDR3 is 15 residues. Germline CDR1 SGHRS, CDR2 YFSETQ. The junction had 6 bases not matched to a gene; V was cut back by 0 bases and J by 6 bases. The CDR3 region has the DNA TGCGCCAGCAGCTTGGAGCTAGCGGGAGCTAGCGAGCAGTACTTC. It is translated as CASSLELAGASEQYF.

The chain joins TRBV4-1 to TRBJ1-3, with D unresolved. Germline V gene lookup returns CDR1 MGHRA and CDR2 YSYEKL. V lost 1 base, J lost 4 bases, and 14 bases lay in between. This CDR3 is 16 amino acids long. CDR3 in amino acids: CASSQVSFIGGNTIYF. CDR3 DNA: TGCGCCAGCAGCCAAGTCTCCTTTATAGGAGGAAACACCATATATTTT.

CDR3: CASLGGLGMNTEAFF. The CDR3 DNA is TGTGCCAGCCTCGGGGGGCTGGGGATGAACACTGAAGCTTTCTTT. The rearrangement joins TRBV18 to TRBJ1-1, with a weak D call TRBD1 (6 bases). Trimming left V 8 bases short and J 0 bases short, with 16 bases between. Germline V gives CDR1 KGHSH, CDR2 LQKENI. The CDR3 is 15 residues long.

This rearrangement joins TRBV2 to TRBJ1-5; D may be TRBD1 (6 bases). Trimming shortened V by 3 bases and J by 8 bases, and 17 bases separated the two germline ends. The CDR3 length is 15 residues. The germline gives CDR1 SNHLY, CDR2 FYNNEI. The CDR3 sequence is CASSDGLLGAEPQHF. CDR3 nucleotides: TGTGCCAGCAGTGATGGGTTGTTGGGGGCTGAGCCCCAGCATTTT.

In this sample, this clone turned up once. This chain connects TRBV11-2 to TRBJ2-1; D not certain. CDR3 length: 14 residues. With 0 bases removed from V and 3 bases from J, the gap between germline ends came to 6 bases. Germline CDR1 SGHAT, CDR2 FQNNGV. CDR3 in amino acids: CASSLEQLYNEQFF. In nucleotides, the CDR3 is TGTGCCAGCAGCTTAGAACAGCTCTACAATGAGCAGTTCTTC. Based on the CDR3 plus reference TRBV11-2 and TRBJ2-1, the full variable domain is EAGVAQSPRYKIIEKRQSVAFWCNPISGHATLYWYQQILGQGPKLLIQFQNNGVVDDSQLPKDRFSAERLKGVDSTLKIQPAKLEDSAVYLCASSLEQLYNEQFFGPGTRLTVL.

The genes are TRBV9 and TRBJ1-1; a weak D match, TRBD1 (6 bases). The CDR3 covers 14 residues. V was cut by 3 bases and J by 5 bases, with 14 bases left in between. Germline assignment: CDR1 SGDLS and CDR2 YYNGEE. The CDR3 region has the DNA TGTGCCAGCAGCGCCTCACAGGGTTGGACTGAAGCTTTCTTT. Translated, it gives CASSASQGWTEAFF.

The rearrangement uses TRBV18 and TRBJ2-2, with 9 bases identical to TRBD1. V shed 5 bases and J 5 bases; nucleotides not matched to a gene: 6. The CDR3 consists of 15 residues. Germline CDR1 KGHSH, CDR2 LQKENI. The CDR3 region has the DNA TGTGCCAGCTCAGTCGGACAGGGGCGGACCGGGGAGCTGTTTTTT. Its protein is CASSVGQGRTGELFF.

J is TRBJ2-1 and V is TRBV4-1; D is perhaps TRBD1 or TRBD2 (6 bases each). This CDR3 spans 21 amino acids. Germline loops: CDR1 MGHRA, CDR2 YSYEKL. Trimming left V 1 base short and J 0 bases short, with 25 bases between. This CDR3 reads CASSQVGPGAGLTSSYNEQFF. CDR3 sequence (DNA): TGCGCCAGCAGCCAAGTGGGCCCGGGGGCGGGACTTACTAGCTCCTACAATGAGCAGTTCTTC.

The chain joins TRBV6-4 to TRBJ2-3; D gene ambiguous. Germline V gene data show CDR1 as MRHNA and CDR2 as SNTAGT. The V end lost 3 bases, the J end lost 1 base, and 8 bases lay between the germline ends. This CDR3 comprises 14 residues. This CDR3 is CASSERPGTDTQYF. The DNA for the CDR3 is TGTGCCAGCAGTGAGAGGCCCGGCACAGATACGCAGTATTTT.

CDR3: CSVMDRATREQYF. CDR3 DNA sequence: TGCAGCGTGATGGACAGGGCGACGCGGGAGCAGTACTTC. V usage is TRBV29-1 and J usage is TRBJ2-7; 8 bases align to TRBD1. The J segment lost 7 bases and the V segment lost 6 bases, leaving 11 bases of the junction unmatched. Looked up from germline, CDR1 is SQVTM and CDR2 is ANQGSEA. The CDR3 has 13 amino acids.

The chain joins TRBV11-2 to TRBJ2-4; 8 bases fit TRBD2. The CDR3 length is 13 residues. J gave up 12 bases and V 1 base, and 5 bases lay outside the gene matches. The germline CDR1 and CDR2 sequences are SGHAT and FQNNGV. This CDR3 is CASSLGGGRYQYF. CDR3 nucleotide sequence: TGTGCCAGCAGCTTAGGCGGGGGGCGGTATCAGTACTTC.

This rearrangement joins TRBV27 to TRBJ1-6; D possibly corresponds to TRBD1 (5 bases). This CDR3 has 13 residues. Germline V CDR1 and CDR2: MNHEY, SMNVEV (reference sequence). V was shortened by 8 bases and J by 7 bases, with 12 bases between the two germline ends. This CDR3 is CASRSGTNSPLHF. Written as DNA, the CDR3 is TGTGCCAGCCGTTCCGGGACCAATTCACCCCTCCACTTT.

J is TRBJ2-2 and V is TRBV3-1 (or the pseudogene TRBV3-2), with D unclear. V lost 1 base to trimming and J lost 6 bases, with 12 bases between them. The CDR3 totals 15 residues. Germline CDR1 and CDR2: LGHDT and YNNKEL (reference sequence). The CDR3 loop is CASSQGPRGSGELFF. The DNA of the CDR3 is TGTGCCAGCAGCCAAGGACCCCGAGGATCCGGGGAGCTGTTTTTT.

This chain joins TRBV7-9 and TRBJ2-1; perhaps TRBD2 as D (6 bases). This CDR3 spans 18 amino acids. Per the germline V gene, CDR1 is SEHNR and CDR2 is FQNEAQ (reference sequence). Trimming removed 1 base from V and 0 bases from J, with 16 bases in between. The CDR3 sequence is CASSLGGGSVSSYNEQFF. In DNA form, the CDR3 reads TGTGCCAGCAGCTTAGGGGGAGGTAGCGTTAGCTCCTACAATGAGCAGTTCTTC.

The gene calls are TRBV6-7 and TRBJ1-2; D is undetermined. TRBV6-7 is placed among ORFs of uncertain function. V shed 7 bases and J shed 7 bases, with 16 bases lying between them. The CDR3 length is 13 residues. Here the CDR3 reads CASTRVGKGGYTF. CDR3 coding DNA: TGTGCCAGCACCCGGGTGGGGAAGGGTGGCTACACCTTC.

V is TRBV18 and J is TRBJ2-1; no reliable D call. V lost 6 bases and J 14 bases, leaving 14 bases between the germline ends. The length of the CDR3 is 11 residues. Germline V gene data show CDR1 as KGHSH and CDR2 as LQKENI. CDR3 DNA sequence: TGTGCCAGCTCCGCGGCAGGTCCGAAGTTCTTC. It yields the protein CASSAAGPKFF.

For the CDR3, the DNA is TGTGCCAGCAGCCTTTATATCAACCCATTAAACAGGGGGCCGGGGACTGAAGCTTTCTTT. Its translation: CASSLYINPLNRGPGTEAFF. The gene calls are TRBV27 and TRBJ1-1; TRBD1 agrees at 9 bases. Per the germline V gene, CDR1 is MNHEY and CDR2 is SMNVEV (reference sequence). The CDR3 is 20 residues long. Trimming removed 6 bases from V and 5 bases from J; junction bases left unmatched: 25.

This chain joins TRBV6-5 and TRBJ2-6, with unresolved D. Germline CDR1 MNHEY, CDR2 SVGAGI. Trimming took off 7 bases at V and 2 bases at J, with 12 bases between the two ends. The CDR3 consists of 15 residues. Here the CDR3 DNA reads TGTGCCAGCAACCTAGGTAGGGCTGGGGCCAACGTCCTGACTTTC. It yields the protein CASNLGRAGANVLTF.

CDR3 sequence (DNA): TGTGCCAGCAGTGTTCGGGGGGGAAATGAGCAGTTCTTC. This sequence encodes CASSVRGGNEQFF. The chain links TRBV2 to TRBJ2-1, with 8 bases aligning to TRBD2. Trimming took 4 bases from V and 7 from J; bases not matched to a gene: 3. This CDR3 comprises 13 residues. Germline CDR1 SNHLY, CDR2 FYNNEI. Using reference TRBV2 and TRBJ2-1 for the parts outside the CDR3, the full variable domain is EPEVTQTPSHQVTQMGQEVILRCVPISNHLYFYWYRQILGQKVEFLVSFYNNEISEKSEIFDDQFSVERPDGSNFTLKIRSTKLEDSAMYFCASSVRGGNEQFFGPGTRLTVL.

The chain links TRBV6-5 to TRBJ1-4; D perhaps matches TRBD1 (6 bases). The CDR3 runs to 15 residues. Germline CDR1 and CDR2: MNHEY and SVGAGI. V was clipped by 0 bases and J by 4 bases, with 9 bases between them. As DNA, the CDR3 is TGTGCCAGCAGTTACTCGGGACAACTTAATGAAAAACTGTTTTTT. The encoded protein is CASSYSGQLNEKLFF.

The V and J genes are TRBV9 and TRBJ2-3, with a possible D match to TRBD2 (6 bases). There are 14 residues in the CDR3. Germline lookup yields CDR1 SGDLS and CDR2 YYNGEE. Trimming took off 0 bases at V and 5 bases at J, with 10 bases between the two ends. DNA for the CDR3: TGTGCCAGCAGCGTAGCTGGAGGGGTAGATACGCAGTATTTT. This sequence encodes CASSVAGGVDTQYF.

The chain has TRBV7-9 and TRBJ2-7; 10 nucleotides agree with TRBD2. V lost 3 bases to trimming and J lost 0 bases; unmatched junction nucleotides: 11. The germline CDR1 and CDR2 sequences are SEHNR and FQNEAQ (reference sequence). This CDR3 contains 18 residues. The CDR3 DNA follows: TGTGCCAGCAGCTTTGGTCTAGCGGGAGCCAGGAGCTCCTACGAGCAGTACTTC. It encodes CASSFGLAGARSSYEQYF.

This chain joins TRBV6-6 and TRBJ2-3; D gene uncertain. V was cut by 2 bases and J by 2 bases, with 11 bases left in between. The germline V gene has CDR1 MNHNY and CDR2 SVGAGI (reference sequence). This CDR3 has 15 residues. The CDR3 bases are TGTGCCAGCAGTTACGTTGTCAGAAACACAGATACGCAGTATTTT. Translated, it gives CASSYVVRNTDTQYF.

The chain uses TRBV2 and TRBJ1-1; possible D gene TRBD1, 5 bases. Germline V gene data show CDR1 as SNHLY and CDR2 as FYNNEI. CDR3 size: 12 residues. The V end lost 7 bases, the J end lost 3 bases, and 9 bases lay between the germline ends. Here the CDR3 DNA reads TGTGCCAGCAAAGGGGAGTACACTGAAGCTTTCTTT. This encodes CASKGEYTEAFF. The full variable domain, completed using reference TRBV2 and TRBJ1-1, is EPEVTQTPSHQVTQMGQEVILRCVPISNHLYFYWYRQILGQKVEFLVSFYNNEISEKSEIFDDQFSVERPDGSNFTLKIRSTKLEDSAMYFCASKGEYTEAFFGQGTRLTVV.

CDR3 sequence reads: CASSLAMAGAHNEQFF. The DNA of the CDR3 is TGTGCCAGCAGCTTAGCCATGGCGGGGGCTCACAATGAGCAGTTCTTC. The J gene is TRBJ2-1, the V gene TRBV7-9; TRBD2 is a possible D gene (7 bases). This CDR3 is built from 16 residues. The V and J ends lost 0 bases and 5 bases respectively, with 14 bases between them. CDR1 is SEHNR, CDR2 FQNEAQ, per germline (reference sequence).

The rearrangement uses TRBV2 and TRBJ2-1; D possibly corresponds to TRBD2 (5 bases). The V end was cut by 8 bases, the J end by 0 bases, with 14 bases between. The CDR3 loop spans 15 amino acids. Germline loops: CDR1 SNHLY, CDR2 FYNNEI. CDR3 sequence: CASHEGWSSYNEQFF. CDR3 DNA sequence: TGTGCCAGCCATGAGGGATGGAGCTCCTACAATGAGCAGTTCTTC.

The gene calls are TRBV12-3 or TRBV12-4 and TRBJ1-2; D not certain. With 6 bases removed from V and 0 bases from J, the gap between germline ends came to 8 bases. This CDR3 contains 13 residues. The CDR3 loop is CASRGDANYGYTF. The CDR3, as DNA: TGTGCCAGCAGGGGTGACGCTAACTATGGCTACACCTTC.

This clone was detected only once. The V and J genes are TRBV25-1 and TRBJ1-5, with TRBD1 as a possible D gene (6 bases). Germline lookup yields CDR1 MGHDK and CDR2 SYGVNS. The CDR3 runs 13 residues. Trimming left V 4 bases short and J 4 bases short, with 8 bases between. CDR3 in amino acids: CASSGTVNQPQHF. In DNA, the CDR3 is TGTGCCAGCAGTGGGACAGTAAATCAGCCCCAGCATTTT.

This rearrangement joins TRBV7-8 to TRBJ2-3; D gene unclear. The V gene lost 1 base and the J gene lost 8 bases, with 10 bases spanning the gap. The CDR3 is 13 amino acids. CDR1 and CDR2 from the germline V gene are SGHVS and FQNEAQ. The CDR3 nucleotides read TGTGCCAGCAGCTTAGTGCGTCAAGGTACGCAGTATTTT. Protein sequence: CASSLVRQGTQYF.

The chain recombines TRBV19 with TRBJ1-5; 10 bases match TRBD1. Germline loops: CDR1 LNHDA, CDR2 SQIVND (reference sequence). V gave up 7 bases and J gave up 4 bases; unmatched junction bases: 4. The CDR3 consists of 14 residues. CDR3 in amino acids: CASKPGQGNQPQHF. The CDR3 nucleotides read TGTGCCAGTAAGCCGGGACAGGGGAATCAGCCCCAGCATTTT.